This TCR beta chain was obtained from a study of T cell responses to AZD1222 COVID-19 vaccine. Study findings and constraints: Spike-wide coverage was observed for vaccine-associated CD4 TCRs, with dominant responses at 160-218 and 743-854. The donors showed a predominance of white British ancestry and of females, with possible underestimation of clonal diversity. Baseline serostatus was positive in only a handful of AZD1222 recipients.

J lost 3 bases, V lost 5 bases, and 7 bases had no gene match. Germline V gene sequence: CDR1 SGHVS, CDR2 FQNEAQ. The CDR3 totals 14 residues. Some clones are missing from TCRdb's copy, which holds only in-frame ones; the method was immunoSEQ multiplex PCR. Of 80,000 to 90,000 clones listed, approximately 90% were seen once; the top ten hold around 5.2%. Worth noting for this clone: Its antigen is currently unknown.

The chain recombines TRBV7-8 with TRBJ2-7, with 7 bases matching TRBD1. The origin of this receptor is an adult in good health. Sequencing was performed on peripheral blood, taken on day 0 of MenACWY control vaccination. The chain's CDR3 is CASSLMDRHYEQYF. The CDR3 DNA reads as TGTGCCAGCAGCCTAATGGACAGGCACTACGAGCAGTACTTC.